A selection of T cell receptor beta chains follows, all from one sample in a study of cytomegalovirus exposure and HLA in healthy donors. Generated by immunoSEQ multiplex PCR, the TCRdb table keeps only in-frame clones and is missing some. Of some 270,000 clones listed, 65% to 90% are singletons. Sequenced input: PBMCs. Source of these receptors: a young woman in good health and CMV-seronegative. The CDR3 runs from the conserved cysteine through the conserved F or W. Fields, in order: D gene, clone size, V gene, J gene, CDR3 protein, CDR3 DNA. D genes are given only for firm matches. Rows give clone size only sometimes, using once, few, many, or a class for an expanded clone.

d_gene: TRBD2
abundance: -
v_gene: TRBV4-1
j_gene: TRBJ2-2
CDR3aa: CASSQERVAGVAGELFF
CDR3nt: TGCGCCAGCAGCCAAGAAAGGGTAGCGGGGGTGGCCGGGGAGCTGTTTTTT

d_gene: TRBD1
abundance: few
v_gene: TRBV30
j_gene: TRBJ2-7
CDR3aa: CAWTSGTGAYEQYF
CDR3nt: TGTGCCTGGACCTCCGGGACAGGGGCCTACGAGCAGTACTTC

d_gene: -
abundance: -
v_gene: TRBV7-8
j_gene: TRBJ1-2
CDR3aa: CASSLVVRATLNYGYTF
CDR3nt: TGTGCCAGCAGCTTAGTCGTCAGGGCTACCTTGAACTATGGCTACACCTTC

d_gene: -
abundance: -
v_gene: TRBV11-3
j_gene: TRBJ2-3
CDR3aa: CASSRGLGQQYF
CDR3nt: TGTGCCAGCAGCAGGGGCCTCGGGCAACAGTATTTT

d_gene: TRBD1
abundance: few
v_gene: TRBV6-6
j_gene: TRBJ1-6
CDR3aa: CASSITGGNSPLHF
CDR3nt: TGTGCCAGCAGCATCACAGGGGGGAATTCACCCCTCCACTTT

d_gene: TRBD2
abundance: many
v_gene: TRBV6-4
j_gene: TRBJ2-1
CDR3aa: CASSVAAGVSGNEQFF
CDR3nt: TGTGCCAGCAGTGTAGCGGCGGGAGTTTCAGGTAATGAGCAGTTCTTC

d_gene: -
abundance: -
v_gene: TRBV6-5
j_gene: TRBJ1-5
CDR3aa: CASSYYGANQPQHF
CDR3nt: TGTGCCAGCAGTTACTACGGAGCCAATCAGCCCCAGCATTTT

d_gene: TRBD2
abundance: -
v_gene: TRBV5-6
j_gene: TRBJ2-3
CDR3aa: CASSLSGGLTDTQYF
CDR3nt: TGTGCCAGCAGCCTGAGCGGGGGCCTCACAGATACGCAGTATTTT

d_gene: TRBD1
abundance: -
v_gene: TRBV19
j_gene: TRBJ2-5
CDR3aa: CASSIDRGIQETQYF
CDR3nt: TGTGCCAGTAGTATAGACAGGGGGATACAAGAGACCCAGTACTTC

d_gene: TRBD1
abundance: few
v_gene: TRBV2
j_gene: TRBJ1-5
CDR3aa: CASSDGDRGRQPQHF
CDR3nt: TGTGCCAGCAGTGATGGGGACAGGGGTCGACAGCCCCAGCATTTT

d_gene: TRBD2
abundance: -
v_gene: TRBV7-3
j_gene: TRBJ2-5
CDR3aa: CASSLGGGYQETQYF
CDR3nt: TGTGCCAGCAGCTTAGGCGGGGGGTACCAAGAGACCCAGTACTTC

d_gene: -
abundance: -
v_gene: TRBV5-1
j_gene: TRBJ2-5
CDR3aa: CASSRQVQETQYF
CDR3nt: TGCGCCAGCAGCCGACAGGTCCAAGAGACCCAGTACTTC

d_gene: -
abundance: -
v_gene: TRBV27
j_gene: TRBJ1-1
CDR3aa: CASRAGGTEAFF
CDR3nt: TGTGCCAGTAGGGCGGGGGGCACTGAAGCTTTCTTT

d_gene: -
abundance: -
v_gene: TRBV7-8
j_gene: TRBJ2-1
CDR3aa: CASSLDGTGTFYNEQFF
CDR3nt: TGTGCCAGCAGCTTAGACGGAACCGGGACTTTTTACAATGAGCAGTTCTTC

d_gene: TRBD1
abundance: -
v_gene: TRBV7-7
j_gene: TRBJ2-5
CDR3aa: CASSIEGQSETQYF
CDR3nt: TGTGCCAGCAGCATAGAGGGACAGTCAGAGACCCAGTACTTC

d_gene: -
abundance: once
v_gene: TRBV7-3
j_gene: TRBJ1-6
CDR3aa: CASSHLKVFGSGNSPLHF
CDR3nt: TGTGCCAGCAGCCACCTTAAGGTTTTTGGATCGGGTAATTCACCCCTCCACTTT

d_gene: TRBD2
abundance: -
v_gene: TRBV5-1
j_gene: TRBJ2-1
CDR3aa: CASSLLAFDNEQFF
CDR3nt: TGCGCCAGCAGCCTACTAGCGTTCGACAATGAGCAGTTCTTC

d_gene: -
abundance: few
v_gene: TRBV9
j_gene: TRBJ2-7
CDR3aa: CASSVEGGPSEQYF
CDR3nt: TGTGCCAGCAGCGTAGAGGGAGGCCCTAGCGAGCAGTACTTC

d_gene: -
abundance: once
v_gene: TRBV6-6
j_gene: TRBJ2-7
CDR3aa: CASRGSAGRYEQYF
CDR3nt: TGTGCCAGCAGGGGTTCGGCGGGTCGCTACGAGCAGTACTTC

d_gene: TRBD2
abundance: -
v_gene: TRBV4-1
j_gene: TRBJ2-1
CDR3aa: CASSQESRILAGFPNEQFF
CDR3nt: TGCGCCAGCAGCCAAGAGTCGAGGATCCTAGCGGGGTTTCCCAATGAGCAGTTCTTC

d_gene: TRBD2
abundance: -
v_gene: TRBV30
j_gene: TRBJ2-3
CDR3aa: CAWSPGIAGADTQYF
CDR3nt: TGTGCCTGGAGCCCCGGAATAGCGGGGGCAGATACGCAGTATTTT

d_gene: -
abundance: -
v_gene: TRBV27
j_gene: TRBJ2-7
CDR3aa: CASSRAGDEQYF
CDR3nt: TGTGCCAGCAGTCGGGCCGGGGACGAGCAGTACTTC

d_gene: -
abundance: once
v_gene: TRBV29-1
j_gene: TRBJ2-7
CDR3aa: CSVERGSTGEQYF
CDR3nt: TGCAGCGTTGAACGTGGTTCTACGGGGGAGCAGTACTTC

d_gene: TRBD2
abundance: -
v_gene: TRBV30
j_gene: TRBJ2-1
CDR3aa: CAWSVLKREFYNEQFF
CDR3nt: TGTGCCTGGAGTGTACTCAAGCGGGAGTTCTACAATGAGCAGTTCTTC

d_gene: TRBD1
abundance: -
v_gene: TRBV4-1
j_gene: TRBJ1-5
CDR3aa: CASSPPDRGGNQPQHF
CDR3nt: TGCGCCAGCAGCCCCCCAGACAGGGGAGGAAATCAGCCCCAGCATTTT

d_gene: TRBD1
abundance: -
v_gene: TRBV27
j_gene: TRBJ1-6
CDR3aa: CASSPGTGVSPLHF
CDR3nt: TGTGCCAGCAGCCCCGGGACAGGGGTTTCACCCCTCCACTTT

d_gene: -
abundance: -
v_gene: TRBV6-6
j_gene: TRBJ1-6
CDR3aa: CASSYSTQRSPLHF
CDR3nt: TGTGCCAGCAGTTACTCGACTCAAAGGTCACCCCTCCACTTT

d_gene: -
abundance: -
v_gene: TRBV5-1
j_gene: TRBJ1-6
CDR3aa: CASSWNRRSSYNSPLHF
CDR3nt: TGCGCCAGCAGCTGGAACAGGCGAAGCTCCTATAATTCACCCCTCCACTTT

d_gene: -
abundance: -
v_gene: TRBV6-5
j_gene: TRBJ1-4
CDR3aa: CASSMSGGGNEKLFF
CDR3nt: TGTGCCAGCAGTATGTCTGGGGGGGGGAATGAAAAACTGTTTTTT

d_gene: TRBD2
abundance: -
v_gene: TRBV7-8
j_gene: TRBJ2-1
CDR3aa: CASSLGLAGYNEQFF
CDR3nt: TGTGCCAGCAGCTTAGGTTTAGCGGGGTACAATGAGCAGTTCTTC

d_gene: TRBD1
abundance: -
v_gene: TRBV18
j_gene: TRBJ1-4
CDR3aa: CASSPSDRDNEKLFF
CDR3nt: TGTGCCAGCTCACCTAGCGACAGGGATAATGAAAAACTGTTTTTT

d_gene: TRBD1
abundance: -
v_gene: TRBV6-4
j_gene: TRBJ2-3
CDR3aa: CASSESAGQGGSTDTQYF
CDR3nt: TGTGCCAGCAGTGAGTCGGCAGGACAGGGGGGCAGCACAGATACGCAGTATTTT

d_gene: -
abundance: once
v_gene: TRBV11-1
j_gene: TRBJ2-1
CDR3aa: CASNKGATGVKYNEQFF
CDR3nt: TGTGCCAGCAACAAAGGGGCAACGGGGGTGAAATACAATGAGCAGTTCTTC

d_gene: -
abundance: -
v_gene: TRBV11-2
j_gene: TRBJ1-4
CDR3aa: CASSLLGAGTPEKLFF
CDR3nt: TGTGCCAGCAGCTTATTAGGCGCAGGAACACCTGAAAAACTGTTTTTT

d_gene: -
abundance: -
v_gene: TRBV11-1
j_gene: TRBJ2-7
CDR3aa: CASSLFTGGAYEQYF
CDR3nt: TGTGCCAGCAGCTTATTTACAGGGGGGGCCTACGAGCAGTACTTC

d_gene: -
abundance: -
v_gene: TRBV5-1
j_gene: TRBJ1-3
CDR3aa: CASRGRDSGNTIYF
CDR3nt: TGCGCCAGCCGGGGTCGAGACTCTGGAAACACCATATATTTT

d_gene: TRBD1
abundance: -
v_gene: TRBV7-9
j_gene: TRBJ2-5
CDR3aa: CASSRVSGTGGQETQYF
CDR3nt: TGTGCCAGCTCCCGAGTCTCCGGGACAGGGGGCCAAGAGACCCAGTACTTC

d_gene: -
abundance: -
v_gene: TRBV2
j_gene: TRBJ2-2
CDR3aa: CASSEQGVNTGELFF
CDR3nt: TGTGCCAGCAGTGAACAGGGCGTGAACACCGGGGAGCTGTTTTTT

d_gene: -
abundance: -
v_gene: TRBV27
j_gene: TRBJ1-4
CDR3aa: CASSLGQSGNEKLFF
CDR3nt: TGTGCCAGCAGCTTAGGACAGTCGGGTAATGAAAAACTGTTTTTT

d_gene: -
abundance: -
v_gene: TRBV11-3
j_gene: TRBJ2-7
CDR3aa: CASSQTSSEQYF
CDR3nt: TGTGCCAGCAGCCAAACTAGCAGCGAGCAGTACTTC

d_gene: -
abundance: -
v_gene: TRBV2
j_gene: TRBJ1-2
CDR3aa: CASSLPSYGYTF
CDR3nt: TGTGCCAGCAGCCTACCCTCCTATGGCTACACCTTC

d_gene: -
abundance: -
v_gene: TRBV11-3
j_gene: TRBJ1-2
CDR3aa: CASSSLGEDYGYTF
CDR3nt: TGTGCCAGCAGCTCCTTGGGAGAGGACTATGGCTACACCTTC

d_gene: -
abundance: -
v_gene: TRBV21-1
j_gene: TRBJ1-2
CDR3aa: CASSKGERPYGYTF
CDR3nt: TGTGCCAGCAGCAAAGGAGAGCGGCCCTATGGCTACACCTTC

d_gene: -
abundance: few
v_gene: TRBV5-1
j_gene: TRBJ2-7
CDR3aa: CASSLVSSGEQYF
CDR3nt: TGCGCCAGCAGCTTGGTATCGTCGGGCGAGCAGTACTTC

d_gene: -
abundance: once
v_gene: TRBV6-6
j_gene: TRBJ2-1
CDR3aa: CASSYGQTIDNEQFF
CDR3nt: TGTGCCAGCAGTTACGGACAGACGATCGACAATGAGCAGTTCTTC

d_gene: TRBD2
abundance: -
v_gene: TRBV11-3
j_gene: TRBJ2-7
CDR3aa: CASSFAGLAGTSYEQYF
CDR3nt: TGTGCCAGCAGCTTCGCCGGACTAGCGGGAACCTCCTACGAGCAGTACTTC

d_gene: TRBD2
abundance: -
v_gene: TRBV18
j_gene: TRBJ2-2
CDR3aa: CASSPTTGTSGFPNTGELFF
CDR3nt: TGTGCCAGCTCACCTACCACCGGGACTAGCGGGTTTCCGAACACCGGGGAGCTGTTTTTT